This record covers a single T cell receptor beta chain. There is no known antigen for this receptor. No base qualities exist here, and no much larger clone lies one base off it. The immunoSEQ Assay, a bias-controlled multiplex PCR, was used to amplify TCRbeta CDR3 regions from genomic DNA. From the authors' description of their analysis: The number of nucleated cells in each sample was estimated from the amplification of reference gene primers within the assay. Sequence reads were collapsed and filtered to measure the absolute abundance of every unique TCRbeta CDR3 rearrangement. Productive Simpson clonality was computed per sample as the square root of Simpson's diversity index over productive rearrangements. The table was pulled from immuneACCESS by TCRdb, which kept in-frame rearrangements only. Such tables lose some clones; where checked, under half of the loss comes from unresolved V genes, and the rest has no known cause. The V and J calls and clone size are taken from that table; D and trimming were inferred from the DNA. The sample yields roughly 350,000 clones; about 92% were counted once. Jointly, the top ten make up less than 20% of the sample.

The sample is drawn from a study of blood T cell repertoires in COVID-19 (dated by TCRdb to 2020 to 2022). Background on the whole study: The collaborator samples originated in the United States, Italy and Spain and spanned the acute and convalescent phases of COVID-19. A freely available public database, intended as a resource for researchers studying the immune response to SARS-CoV-2, is where the repertoires were released. The prospective study material was composed of cDNA or gDNA derived from T cells, B-cell-depleted T cells, or PBMCs. HLA class I and class II types, where available, came from metadata supplied by the sample provider rather than from assay-based typing. A de-identified subject ID, COVID-19 status, age in years and sex were almost always included in the sample metadata. Samples were obtained from the ongoing ImmuneRACE study (first 160 participants) and from 950 to 1,500 subjects provided by 6 global collaborators. The dataset comprised deeply sampled blood TCRbeta repertoires from subjects exposed to, actively infected with, or recovered from COVID-19. Findings and caveats that apply to the study as a whole: How much clinical and demographic metadata was included differed by source and by participant, and the metadata was provided uncurated.

In the prospective study, participants were roughly 18 to 95 years old, resided in about two dozen geographic areas of the United States, and were enrolled through a virtual design. To assign participants to cohorts, the prospective study relied on clinical history that participants themselves reported in a screening survey and a study questionnaire. Recovered participants in ImmuneRACE Cohort 3 were defined by two consecutive negative NP/OP PCR tests, clearance by a healthcare professional, or resolution of symptoms. Each participant in the prospective study had whole blood, serum and a nasopharyngeal or oropharyngeal swab collected by mobile phlebotomists. Additional blood draws and questionnaires over an approximately 2-month period could optionally be provided by prospective study participants. Before DNA extraction, blood samples from the prospective study were shipped at room temperature or frozen.

The sample taken for sequencing was PBMCs or T cells enriched from blood (not recorded which). This TCR was sampled from a woman younger than 45 who had recovered from COVID-19.

The CDR3 reads as follows: CAWSTATGTYNSPLHF. At the DNA level, the sequence is TGTGCCTGGAGCACAGCGACGGGGACCTATAATTCACCCCTCCACTTT. The V and J segments used are TRBV30 and TRBJ1-6, with no reliable assignment of the D segment. A distance of 14 bases separates the germline ends of V and J, which lose 3 bases and 2 bases respectively. The CDR3 spans 16 residues, from the cysteine through the phenylalanine. Left in the record is the CDR3 DNA by itself, 48 bases read in frame from the first base. CDR1 GTSNPN and CDR2 SVGIG are derived from the germline V gene (reference sequence).